The 24 T cell receptor beta chains given below trace back to one sample, sequenced in a study of cytomegalovirus exposure and HLA in healthy donors. PCR amplification relied on 60 Vbeta primers (plus 13 Jbeta primers). Measured with immunoSEQ multiplex PCR; TCRdb has only the in-frame clones, and not every one. The sample consists of over 50,000 clones, 77% of them appearing once. The sequenced sample was PBMCs. All receptors come from a female donor in good health and CMV-seronegative.

The chain couples TRBV25-1 to TRBJ1-1; D is unclear. The CDR3 is 13 residues long. Germline CDR1 reads MGHDK; CDR2 reads SYGVNS. Trimming shortened V by 4 bases and J by 7 bases, and 13 bases separated the two germline ends. This chain's CDR3 is CASSVGRFDEAFF. The DNA of the CDR3 is TGTGCCAGCAGTGTCGGCAGGTTTGATGAAGCTTTCTTT.

V usage is TRBV21-1 and J usage is TRBJ1-2. TRBV21-1 is a documented pseudogene. The length of the CDR3 is 12 residues. CDR3 residues: CASRPVLVGYTF. CDR3 nucleotide sequence: TGTGCCAGCAGACCGGTACTTGTTGGCTACACCTTC.

As to this clone: The same CDR3 arises from other DNA sequences in this sample as well. The chain uses TRBV6-1 and TRBJ1-1, with D tentatively TRBD1 (6 bases). Germline CDR1 is MNHNS and CDR2 is SASEGT. The CDR3 sequence is 15 residues long. The germline V and J ends were trimmed by 4 bases and 4 bases, with 16 bases remaining between them. The CDR3 is CASSVGAKGPTEAFF. The CDR3 DNA is TGTGCCAGCAGTGTGGGGGCAAAGGGGCCCACTGAAGCTTTCTTT.

The chain carries TRBV27 and TRBJ2-2; D remains unclear. The germline CDR1 and CDR2 sequences are MNHEY and SMNVEV (reference sequence). V was cut by 1 base and J by 6 bases, with 15 bases left in between. This CDR3 contains 16 residues. For the CDR3, the DNA is TGTGCCAGCAGTTTATTCGTAACGGAGATTTCCGGGGAGCTGTTTTTT. Its protein product is CASSLFVTEISGELFF.

V gene TRBV19 combines with J gene TRBJ2-2, with D perhaps matching TRBD1 (5 bases). This CDR3 comprises 15 residues. Germline CDR1 and CDR2: LNHDA and SQIVND (reference sequence). V was pared by 2 bases and J by 5 bases, with 12 bases between. This CDR3 is CASSIQGSGTGELFF. CDR3 DNA: TGTGCCAGTAGTATACAGGGATCAGGGACCGGGGAGCTGTTTTTT.

CDR3 protein: CASSFSLHGLGYEQYF. CDR3 bases: TGTGCCAGCAGTTTTTCGCTTCATGGCCTCGGGTACGAGCAGTACTTC. The rearrangement joins TRBV28 to TRBJ2-7; D is undetermined. V lost 3 bases and J lost 4, with 19 bases in between. Per the germline V gene, CDR1 is MDHEN and CDR2 is SYDVKM. The CDR3 contains 16 residues.

This clone has more than one count but fewer than ten. V and J are TRBV5-4 and TRBJ1-2; 8 positions agree with TRBD1. Germline CDR1 and CDR2: SGHNT and YYREEE (reference sequence). The CDR3 spans 14 residues. J gave up 1 base and V 3 bases, and 2 bases lay outside the gene matches. The CDR3, as DNA: TGTGCCAGCAGCTGGACAGGGAGTAACTATGGCTACACCTTC. It specifies CASSWTGSNYGYTF.

The chain has TRBV19 and TRBJ1-3; 8 bases map to TRBD1. The CDR3 totals 17 residues. Germline V gene sequence: CDR1 LNHDA, CDR2 SQIVND (reference sequence). V gave up 7 bases and J gave up 0 bases; unmatched junction bases: 11. The DNA of the CDR3 is TGTGCCAGTATCCCAGGGGGCCAGGCGAGCTCTGGAAACACCATATATTTT. This encodes CASIPGGQASSGNTIYF. The variable domain in full, with the rest retrieved from reference TRBV19 and TRBJ1-3, is DGGITQSPKYLFRKEGQNVTLSCEQNLNHDAMYWYRQDPGQGLRLIYYSQIVNDFQKGDIAEGYSVSREKKESFPLTVTSAQKNPTAFYLCASIPGGQASSGNTIYFGEGSWLTVV.

This sequence joins TRBV10-3 and TRBJ1-2; no reliable D call. V was clipped by 6 bases and J by 7 bases, with 12 bases between them. The V gene's germline CDR1 is ENHRY and CDR2 SYGVKD. This CDR3 has 12 residues. The CDR3 here is CAISPWRAGYTF. The CDR3 DNA reads TGTGCCATCAGCCCCTGGCGGGCTGGCTACACCTTC.

This chain uses TRBV14 with TRBJ2-1; D perhaps matches TRBD1 (6 bases). Germline V gives CDR1 SGHDN, CDR2 FVKESK. The CDR3 is made up of 12 amino acids. Trimming took 6 bases from V and 9 from J, leaving 12 bases between them. The CDR3 here is CASRDSVGEQFF. The CDR3 DNA is TGTGCCAGCAGGGACAGCGTCGGTGAGCAGTTCTTC.

The rearrangement joins TRBV6-4 to TRBJ2-1; 8 nucleotides line up with TRBD1. The germline gives CDR1 MRHNA, CDR2 SNTAGT. The ends lost 6 bases at V and 3 bases at J; junction bases unmatched: 13. The CDR3 has 17 amino acids. In DNA, the CDR3 is TGTGCCAGCAGGCTACTATACAGGGGGAATGACTACAATGAGCAGTTCTTC. This gives the protein CASRLLYRGNDYNEQFF.

Details on this clone: The same CDR3 is also encoded by other DNA sequences in this sample. J is TRBJ2-7 and V is TRBV7-2, with D maybe TRBD1 (6 bases). V lost 5 bases and J lost 2, with 13 bases in between. The CDR3 consists of 14 residues. The V gene's germline CDR1 is SGHTA and CDR2 FQGNSA. CDR3 nucleotides: TGTGCCAGCAGCCACGGAACAGGGACCTACGAGCAGTACTTC. This translates into CASSHGTGTYEQYF.

The chain is built from TRBV9 and TRBJ1-3; 11 bases align to TRBD1. V shed 4 bases and J 9 bases; nucleotides not matched to a gene: 12. The CDR3 consists of 16 residues. The V gene's germline CDR1 is SGDLS and CDR2 YYNGEE. This CDR3 reads CASSKIPGQGDGTIYF. CDR3 nucleotide sequence: TGTGCCAGCAGCAAGATCCCGGGACAGGGGGACGGCACCATATATTTT.

This sequence joins TRBV19 and TRBJ1-5, with D possibly being TRBD1 (6 bases). V was trimmed by 3 bases and J by 6 bases, leaving 15 bases between them. Looked up from germline, CDR1 is LNHDA and CDR2 is SQIVND (reference sequence). The CDR3 contains 15 residues. CDR3 loop: CASSMAAGVGQPQHF. The CDR3 DNA reads TGTGCCAGTAGTATGGCAGCAGGGGTAGGTCAGCCCCAGCATTTT. Together with reference TRBV19 and TRBJ1-5, the CDR3 gives the full variable domain: DGGITQSPKYLFRKEGQNVTLSCEQNLNHDAMYWYRQDPGQGLRLIYYSQIVNDFQKGDIAEGYSVSREKKESFPLTVTSAQKNPTAFYLCASSMAAGVGQPQHFGDGTRLSIL.

The rearrangement joins TRBV15 to TRBJ2-7; 10 bases map to TRBD1. CDR1 LNHNV and CDR2 YYDKDF come from the germline V gene (reference sequence). After removal of 0 bases from V and 4 bases from J, the junction contained 6 bases not matched to a gene. CDR3 length equals 16 residues. The CDR3 bases are TGTGCCACCAGCAGAGACCGGGACAGGGGTAGGTACGAGCAGTACTTC. This sequence encodes CATSRDRDRGRYEQYF.

The rearrangement links TRBV10-3 to TRBJ1-4; D perhaps matches TRBD1 (6 bases). Germline loops: CDR1 ENHRY, CDR2 SYGVKD. The CDR3 sequence is 19 residues long. V was cut by 0 bases and J by 7 bases, with 24 bases left in between. In nucleotides, the CDR3 is TGTGCCATCAGTGAGTCGGACGGTGTAGGGGGGGCTAACGGTGAAAAACTGTTTTTT. It is translated as CAISESDGVGGANGEKLFF.

This chain uses TRBV29-1 with TRBJ2-3; TRBD1 is a possible D gene (5 bases). V lost 5 bases to trimming and J lost 6 bases, with 9 bases between them. CDR3 size: 11 residues. CDR1 and CDR2 (germline): SQVTM, ANQGSEA. The CDR3 sequence is CSVPSGDTQYF. The CDR3 region has the DNA TGCAGCGTTCCATCAGGGGATACGCAGTATTTT.

This clone was seen a single time. The chain joins TRBV7-9 to TRBJ2-3; D is uncertain. V lost 7 bases, J lost 2 bases, and 10 bases lay in between. The CDR3 is 13 residues long. Germline assignment: CDR1 SEHNR and CDR2 FQNEAQ (reference sequence). CDR3 nucleotide sequence: TGTGCCAGCACCCCGGAGCTCACAGATACGCAGTATTTT. It translates to CASTPELTDTQYF.

The chain has TRBV7-9 and TRBJ1-5, with 9 nucleotides matching TRBD1. Germline CDR1 is SEHNR and CDR2 is FQNEAQ (reference sequence). This CDR3 is built from 17 residues. V dropped 1 base and J dropped 5; count of bases not matched to a gene: 9. The CDR3 region has the DNA TGTGCCAGCAGCTTAGGTATTGGGGGACAGGGAGATCAGCCCCAGCATTTT. It specifies CASSLGIGGQGDQPQHF.

The genes are TRBV27 and TRBJ1-5; D remains unclear. Germline V lookup: CDR1 MNHEY, CDR2 SMNVEV (reference sequence). V lost 3 bases to trimming and J lost 3 bases, with 9 bases between them. CDR3 length: 14 amino acids. The CDR3 region is CASSLGVLNQPQHF. The CDR3 DNA sequence: TGTGCCAGCAGTTTGGGCGTCCTCAATCAGCCCCAGCATTTT.

The sample holds a few counts of this clone. The chain links TRBV5-6 to TRBJ2-2; D might be TRBD1 (6 bases). Germline loops: CDR1 SGHDT, CDR2 YYEEEE. This CDR3 contains 17 residues. Trimming removed 1 base from V and 6 bases from J, with 19 bases in between. The CDR3 DNA is TGTGCCAGCAGCTTGCTTGGGGTCTCAGGGGCGCCCGGGGAGCTGTTTTTT. Its protein is CASSLLGVSGAPGELFF.

This chain connects TRBV6-5 to TRBJ2-5; TRBD1 agrees at 9 bases. Matching the DNA end better, TRBJ2-7 makes the J call doubtful. Germline V gene data show CDR1 as MNHEY and CDR2 as SVGAGI. The CDR3 is 14 amino acids. The CDR3, as DNA: TGTGCCAGCCGGCGGGGACAGGGTGGGGCCGAGCAGTACTTC. Translation: CASRRGQGGAEQYF.

V is TRBV7-9 and J is TRBJ2-7, with a weak D call TRBD1 (6 bases). The V end lost 5 bases, the J end lost 6 bases, and 20 bases lay between the germline ends. Germline V gene sequence: CDR1 SEHNR, CDR2 FQNEAQ (reference sequence). The CDR3 loop spans 15 amino acids. The CDR3: CASSPDWQGTAEQYF. CDR3 DNA: TGTGCCAGCAGCCCTGATTGGCAGGGGACGGCCGAGCAGTACTTC. Variable domain in full (rest from reference TRBV7-9 and TRBJ2-7): DTGVSQNPRHKITKRGQNVTFRCDPISEHNRLYWYRQTLGQGPEFLTYFQNEAQLEKSRLLSDRFSAERPKGSFSTLEIQRTEQGDSAMYLCASSPDWQGTAEQYFGPGTRLTVT.

The V and J genes are TRBV5-6 and TRBJ2-1; D gene ambiguous. The CDR3 covers 14 residues. V was trimmed by 0 bases and J by 6 bases, leaving 10 bases between them. Looked up from germline, CDR1 is SGHDT and CDR2 is YYEEEE. For the CDR3, the DNA is TGTGCCAGCAGCTTGGTCGGTACCGGCAATGAGCAGTTCTTC. Translated: CASSLVGTGNEQFF.